The next 24 T cell receptor beta chains were all read from a single sample in a study of OX40 agonist ivuxolimab in advanced cancers. Profiling relied on immunoSEQ multiplex PCR, and the TCRdb table lists in-frame clones only, not all of them. Among around 15,000 clones listed, under 85% were seen once. The sequencing used CD4+ or CD8+ T cells sorted from blood, collected in a trial of the OX40 agonist ivuxolimab. The receptors stem from an adult with an advanced solid tumor such as melanoma, head and neck, liver or kidney cancer.

The chain joins TRBV7-6 to TRBJ1-3, with D possibly matching TRBD1 (5 bases). V was pared by 2 bases and J by 2 bases, with 16 bases between. The germline CDR1 and CDR2 sequences are SGHVS and FNYEAQ. This CDR3 is built from 17 residues. The CDR3 is CASSLTTQGYTGNTIYF. In DNA, the CDR3 is TGTGCCAGCAGCTTAACCACTCAGGGTTATACTGGAAACACCATATATTTT.

In this sample, this clone turned up a few times. The chain combines TRBV7-2 with TRBJ1-1; unclear D gene. The V end was cut by 3 bases, the J end by 4 bases, with 6 bases between. Germline V gene data show CDR1 as SGHTA and CDR2 as FQGNSA. CDR3 length equals 12 residues. CDR3 loop: CASSFLGTEAFF. CDR3 in DNA: TGTGCCAGCAGCTTTTTGGGCACTGAAGCTTTCTTT.

The V and J genes are TRBV19 and TRBJ2-5, with 8 nucleotides matching TRBD2. The germline V gene has CDR1 LNHDA and CDR2 SQIVND (reference sequence). The junction had 6 bases not matched to a gene; V was cut back by 6 bases and J by 3 bases. CDR3 length equals 14 residues. CDR3 in DNA: TGTGCCAGTAGGGGACTAGGGTTGGAAGAGACCCAGTACTTC. Its translation is CASRGLGLEETQYF.

This chain links TRBV5-8 with TRBJ2-7; D may be TRBD1 (5 bases). This CDR3 is 13 amino acids long. The ends were cut back, 7 bases at V and 2 bases at J, with 13 bases in the middle. Germline loops: CDR1 SGHTS, CDR2 YDEGEE. The CDR3 DNA reads TGTGCCAGCGTACCAGCGACAGCCTACGAGCAGTACTTC. Its translation: CASVPATAYEQYF.

The CDR3 spells CASSPRTSGNEQFF. For the CDR3, the DNA is TGTGCCAGCAGCCCCCGGACTAGCGGAAATGAGCAGTTCTTC. The chain uses TRBV7-3 and TRBJ2-1, with 10 bases aligning to TRBD2. The ends lost 5 bases at V and 7 bases at J; junction bases unmatched: 5. Germline V CDR1 and CDR2: SGHTA, FQGTGA. This CDR3 has 14 amino acids.

This clone was picked up one time. This chain's CDR3 is CASSFSGEQYF. The CDR3 DNA reads TGTGCCAGCAGCTTTAGCGGGGAGCAGTACTTC. The V and J genes are TRBV7-2 and TRBJ2-7, with TRBD2 matching over 7 bases. CDR3 length equals 11 residues. The trim removed 3 bases at V and 7 bases at J, leaving 0 bases unmatched. Germline assignment: CDR1 SGHTA and CDR2 FQGNSA. The whole variable domain, remainder taken from reference TRBV7-2 and TRBJ2-7, is GAGVSQSPSNKVTEKGKDVELRCDPISGHTALYWYRQSLGQGLEFLIYFQGNSAPDKSGLPSDRFSAERTGGSVSTLTIQRTQQEDSAVYLCASSFSGEQYFGPGTRLTVT.

This chain connects TRBV27 to TRBJ2-3; D might be TRBD1 (5 bases). The CDR3 contains 16 residues. The V and J ends lost 6 bases and 1 base respectively, with 17 bases between them. Germline V CDR1 and CDR2: MNHEY, SMNVEV (reference sequence). The CDR3 here is CASSLTSTAGTDTQYF. The CDR3 region has the DNA TGTGCCAGCAGCTTGACCTCGACAGCTGGCACAGATACGCAGTATTTT.

In its sample, this clone was seen a few times. J is TRBJ2-7 and V is TRBV7-9; TRBD1 matches at 7 bases. This CDR3 is 14 amino acids long. The junction had 6 bases not matched to a gene; V was cut back by 4 bases and J by 3 bases. Germline values: CDR1 SEHNR, CDR2 FQNEAQ (reference sequence). The chain's CDR3 is CASSSYRGGYEQYF. For the CDR3, the DNA is TGTGCCAGCAGCTCCTACAGGGGTGGCTACGAGCAGTACTTC.

This clone was counted only a few times. The rearrangement uses TRBV19 and TRBJ2-5; TRBD2 agrees at 7 bases. Trimming removed 6 bases from V and 4 bases from J; junction bases left unmatched: 14. CDR1 is LNHDA, CDR2 SQIVND, per germline (reference sequence). The CDR3 loop spans 16 amino acids. The CDR3 loop is CASRAIGRENGETQYF. CDR3 DNA: TGTGCCAGTAGGGCGATTGGGCGGGAGAACGGAGAGACCCAGTACTTC.

This clone is medium-sized within its sample. The chain employs TRBV19 and TRBJ1-1; 9 bases are shared with TRBD1. CDR1 and CDR2 (germline): LNHDA, SQIVND (reference sequence). The CDR3 is 13 residues long. The J segment lost 7 bases and the V segment lost 5 bases, leaving 5 bases of the junction unmatched. CDR3 in amino acids: CASSVRQGGEAFF. The CDR3 bases are TGTGCCAGTAGTGTAAGACAGGGGGGTGAAGCTTTCTTT.

This chain uses TRBV28 with TRBJ2-7; the D gene is possibly TRBD1 (6 bases). There are 14 residues in the CDR3. Trimming pared 5 bases from V and 2 bases from J, leaving 13 bases between. Germline lookup yields CDR1 MDHEN and CDR2 SYDVKM. CDR3 sequence reads: CASSLRDTTYEQYF. The CDR3 DNA reads TGTGCCAGCAGTCTCCGGGACACAACCTACGAGCAGTACTTC.

V gene TRBV6-5 combines with J gene TRBJ1-2; a weak D match, TRBD1 (6 bases). Germline CDR1 is MNHEY and CDR2 is SVGAGI. Between the trimmed V and J ends, which lost 5 bases and 14 bases, there was a span of 18 bases. This CDR3 spans 12 amino acids. The CDR3 loop is CASSETWTERTF. The CDR3, as DNA: TGTGCCAGCAGTGAAACCTGGACAGAAAGGACCTTC.

The chain carries TRBV19 and TRBJ1-2; tentatively, D is TRBD1 (6 bases). The germline V gene encodes CDR1 LNHDA and CDR2 SQIVND (reference sequence). The CDR3 is 13 amino acids. V gave up 6 bases and J gave up 4 bases, with 12 bases separating them. The CDR3 DNA reads as TGTGCCAGTAGACCCGGAGGGGGCTATGGCTACACCTTC. It is translated as CASRPGGGYGYTF.

Notes on this clone: The junction shows a germline mismatch at one end, possibly a read error. The chain recombines TRBV2 with TRBJ2-1, with D unclear. The CDR3 covers 14 residues. CDR1 is SNHLY and CDR2 is FYNNEI in the germline V gene. In DNA form, the CDR3 reads TGTGCCAGCAGTGACTACCGCTCCAACAATGAGCAGTTCTTC. Encoded protein: CASSDYRSNNEQFF.

This chain connects TRBV5-1 to TRBJ2-1; D ambiguous. The CDR3 loop spans 10 amino acids. Germline lookup yields CDR1 SGHRS and CDR2 YFSETQ. V was shortened by 5 bases and J by 6 bases, with 3 bases between the two germline ends. CDR3 amino acids: CASRGNEQFF. The CDR3 coding sequence is TGCGCCAGCAGGGGCAATGAGCAGTTCTTC.

A few counts support this clone. V usage is TRBV6-5 and J usage is TRBJ1-5; D remains unclear. CDR1 and CDR2 from the germline V gene are MNHEY and SVGAGI. V was pared by 8 bases and J by 0 bases, with 14 bases between. The CDR3 runs 15 residues. The CDR3 here is CASRGSMNSNQPQHF. The CDR3, as DNA: TGTGCCAGCCGGGGATCAATGAATAGCAATCAGCCCCAGCATTTT.

The chain carries TRBV6-5 and TRBJ2-1, with D maybe TRBD2 (7 bases). Germline assignment: CDR1 MNHEY and CDR2 SVGAGI. There are 12 residues in the CDR3. Trimming removed 6 bases at V and 6 bases at J, with 9 bases between. The CDR3 spells CASRAGANEQFF. CDR3 DNA: TGTGCCAGCAGGGCGGGGGCCAATGAGCAGTTCTTC.

This clone occurred once. The chain employs TRBV19 and TRBJ2-1; TRBD1 aligns across 9 bases. Germline lookup yields CDR1 LNHDA and CDR2 SQIVND (reference sequence). The CDR3 is 14 amino acids. V shed 10 bases and J 7 bases; nucleotides not matched to a gene: 11. CDR3 in DNA: TGTGCCACCAAGGACAGGGGAATAGTGAATGAGCAGTTCTTC. Translating it yields CATKDRGIVNEQFF.

The CDR3 here is CASSHLAGGRTGELFF. The CDR3 region has the DNA TGCGCCAGCAGCCATCTAGCGGGAGGGCGAACCGGGGAGCTGTTTTTT. This chain links TRBV4-1 with TRBJ2-2, with 12 bases fitting TRBD2. CDR3 size: 16 residues. J was trimmed by 5 bases and V by 3 bases; bases with no gene match: 4. CDR1 and CDR2 (germline): MGHRA, YSYEKL.

This clone is deemed medium-sized. The chain links TRBV28 to TRBJ1-4, with TRBD1 identical over 7 bases. Germline lookup yields CDR1 MDHEN and CDR2 SYDVKM. J gave up 7 bases and V 6 bases, and 8 bases lay outside the gene matches. The CDR3 has 14 amino acids. CDR3 protein: CASSRQGSPEKLFF. DNA of the CDR3: TGTGCCAGCAGCAGACAGGGAAGCCCTGAAAAACTGTTTTTT.

The J gene is TRBJ2-2, the V gene TRBV15, with D hard to call. The CDR3 loop spans 14 amino acids. V was cut by 1 base and J by 6 bases, with 9 bases left in between. The germline V gene has CDR1 LNHNV and CDR2 YYDKDF (reference sequence). CDR3 sequence reads: CATSRGVLAGELFF. For the CDR3, the DNA is TGTGCCACCAGCAGAGGCGTTCTTGCCGGGGAGCTGTTTTTT.

The chain is built from TRBV15 and TRBJ2-3; 10 bases are shared with TRBD2. This CDR3 is built from 16 residues. The V and J ends lost 5 bases and 1 base, in that order; junction bases with no gene match: 6. Germline CDR1 and CDR2: LNHNV and YYDKDF (reference sequence). The DNA of the CDR3 is TGTGCCACCAGCGGGCCTGGACTAGCGGGCACAGATACGCAGTATTTT. Translating gives CATSGPGLAGTDTQYF.

V is TRBV11-2 and J is TRBJ1-2, with 7 bases that match TRBD1. Germline V CDR1 and CDR2: SGHAT, FQNNGV. J lost 3 bases, V lost 5 bases, and 9 bases had no gene match. The length of the CDR3 is 15 residues. The CDR3 nucleotides read TGTGCCAGCAGCGACATGAGGGGGCCAGACTATGGCTACACCTTC. This translates into CASSDMRGPDYGYTF.

The table lists this clone with a few counts. The gene calls are TRBV30 and TRBJ2-7; 12 nucleotides match TRBD2. Germline values: CDR1 GTSNPN, CDR2 SVGIG (reference sequence). The CDR3 contains 14 residues. V dropped 4 bases and J dropped 6; count of bases not matched to a gene: 7. CDR3: CAWMSSGRAVEQYF. The CDR3 DNA reads as TGTGCCTGGATGTCTAGCGGGAGGGCCGTCGAGCAGTACTTC.